This T cell receptor (beta chain) comes out of a study of blood T cell repertoires in COVID-19 (dated by TCRdb to between 2020 and 2021). Describing the broader study: Samples from collaborators originated in the United States, Italy and Spain and spanned both the acute and convalescent phases of COVID-19. HLA class I and class II types, where available, came from metadata supplied by the sample provider rather than from assay-based typing. Samples were obtained from the ongoing ImmuneRACE study (first 160 participants) and from about 1,300 subjects provided by 6 global collaborators. The repertoires were released in a freely available public database intended as a resource for research on the immune response to SARS-CoV-2. The prospective study material was composed of cDNA or gDNA derived from T cells, B-cell-depleted T cells, or PBMCs. Deeply sampled blood TCRbeta repertoires from subjects exposed to, actively infected with, or recovered from COVID-19 were included in the dataset. A de-identified subject ID, COVID-19 status, age in years and sex were almost always included in the sample metadata. The investigation overall reported the following: The amount of clinical and demographic metadata varied by source and participant and was provided uncurated.

Notes on this clone: Its antigen remains undetermined. No base quality information exists; no much larger clone differs at one position.

CDR1 and CDR2 were assigned from the germline V gene as KGHSH and LQKENI. Trimmed from V: 3 bases; trimmed from J: 6 bases; junction bases lacking a gene match: 1. Including the terminal cysteine and phenylalanine, the CDR3 comprises 13 residues. Only the CDR3 region is kept as DNA, spanning 39 bases read in frame from base 1. One collaborating source in Seattle enrolled patients during active infection and followed them longitudinally through the course of disease. Whole blood was collected in K2EDTA tubes by collaborating institutions according to the institutions' own protocols. For TCRbeta analysis, collaborators shipped samples as frozen whole blood, isolated PBMCs, or DNA extracted from either of those sample types. The immunoSEQ Assay, a bias-controlled multiplex PCR, was used to amplify TCRbeta CDR3 regions from genomic DNA. The authors' analysis ran thus. Nucleated cell counts per sample were estimated from amplification of reference gene primers within the assay. To quantify the absolute abundance of each unique TCRbeta CDR3 rearrangement, sequence reads were collapsed and filtered. Productive Simpson clonality was computed per sample as the square root of Simpson's diversity index over productive rearrangements. What TCRdb holds here is the immuneACCESS table cut down to in-frame rearrangements. Part of the clones is not present; checked against another copy, under half of the missing clones reflect an unresolved V gene, and the others are unexplained. For V, J and clone size, that table is used; D and trimming come from the DNA. The sample table contains approximately 340,000 clones; only one count was recorded for approximately 86% of them. Clones ranked in the top ten supply approximately 9.9% of the sample.

Sequencing input: peripheral blood. The receptor comes from a man aged 25 to 45 with COVID-19, enrolled during active disease. The sequence links TRBV18 to TRBJ1-2; a stretch of 10 junction bases matches TRBD1. The CDR3 region: CASSPDRGNGYTF. Here is the DNA: TGTGCCAGCTCACCGGACAGGGGGAATGGCTACACCTTC.